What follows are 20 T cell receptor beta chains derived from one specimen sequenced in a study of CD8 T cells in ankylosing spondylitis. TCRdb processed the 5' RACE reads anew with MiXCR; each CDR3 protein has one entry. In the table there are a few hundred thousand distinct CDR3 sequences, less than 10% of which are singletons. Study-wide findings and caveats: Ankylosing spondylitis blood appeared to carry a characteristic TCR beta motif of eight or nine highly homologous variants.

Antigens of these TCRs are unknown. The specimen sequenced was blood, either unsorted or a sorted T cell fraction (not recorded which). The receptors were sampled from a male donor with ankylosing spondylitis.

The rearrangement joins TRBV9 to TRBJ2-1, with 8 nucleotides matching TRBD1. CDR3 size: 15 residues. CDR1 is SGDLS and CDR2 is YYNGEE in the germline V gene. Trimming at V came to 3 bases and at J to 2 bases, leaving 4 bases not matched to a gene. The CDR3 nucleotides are TGTGCCAGCAGCGACCGGACAGGGACCTACAATGAGCAGTTCTTC. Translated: CASSDRTGTYNEQFF. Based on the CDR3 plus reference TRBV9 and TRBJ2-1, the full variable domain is DSGVTQTPKHLITATGQRVTLRCSPRSGDLSVYWYQQSLDQGLQFLIQYYNGEERAKGNILERFSAQQFPDLHSELNLSSLELGDSALYFCASSDRTGTYNEQFFGPGTRLTVL.

CDR3 sequence reads: CASSPRQGNSYEQYF. The CDR3 DNA reads as TGCGCCAGCAGCCCCAGGCAGGGGAACTCCTACGAGCAGTACTTC. The chain uses TRBV5-1 and TRBJ2-7, with TRBD1 as a possible D gene (6 bases). Germline loops: CDR1 SGHRS, CDR2 YFSETQ. V gave up 4 bases and J gave up 0 bases, with 14 bases separating them. The CDR3 has 15 residues. Full variable domain (missing parts from reference TRBV5-1 and TRBJ2-7): KAGVTQTPRYLIKTRGQQVTLSCSPISGHRSVSWYQQTPGQGLQFLFEYFSETQRNKGNFPGRFSGRQFSNSRSEMNVSTLELGDSALYLCASSPRQGNSYEQYFGPGTRLTVT.

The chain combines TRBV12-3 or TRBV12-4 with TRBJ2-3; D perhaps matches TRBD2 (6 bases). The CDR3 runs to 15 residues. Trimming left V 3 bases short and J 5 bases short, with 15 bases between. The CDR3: CASSLGGSLRDTQYF. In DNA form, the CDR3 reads TGTGCCAGCAGTTTGGGGGGTTCCCTGAGAGATACGCAGTATTTT.

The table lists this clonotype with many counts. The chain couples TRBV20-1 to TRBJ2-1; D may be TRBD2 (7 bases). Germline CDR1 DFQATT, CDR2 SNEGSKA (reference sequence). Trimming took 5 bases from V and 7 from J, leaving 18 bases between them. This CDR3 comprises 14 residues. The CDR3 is CSASRRGEGNEQFF. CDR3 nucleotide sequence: TGCAGTGCTTCACGGAGGGGGGAGGGGAATGAGCAGTTCTTC.

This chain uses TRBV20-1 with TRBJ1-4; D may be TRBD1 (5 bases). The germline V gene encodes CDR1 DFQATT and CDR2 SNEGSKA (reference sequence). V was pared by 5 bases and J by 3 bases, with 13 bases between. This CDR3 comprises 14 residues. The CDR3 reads CSAGEGLSNEKLFF. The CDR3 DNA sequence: TGCAGTGCTGGGGAGGGGCTCTCTAATGAAAAACTGTTTTTT.

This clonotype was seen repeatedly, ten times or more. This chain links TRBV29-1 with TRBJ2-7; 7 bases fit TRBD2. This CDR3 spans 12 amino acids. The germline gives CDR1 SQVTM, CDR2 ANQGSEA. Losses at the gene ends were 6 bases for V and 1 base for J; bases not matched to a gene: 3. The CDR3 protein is CSVGGSSYEQYF. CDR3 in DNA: TGCAGCGTGGGAGGGAGTTCCTACGAGCAGTACTTC.

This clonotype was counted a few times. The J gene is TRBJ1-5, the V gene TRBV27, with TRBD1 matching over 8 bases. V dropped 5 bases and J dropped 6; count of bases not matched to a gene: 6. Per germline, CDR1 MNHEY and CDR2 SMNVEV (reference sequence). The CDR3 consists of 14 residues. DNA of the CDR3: TGTGCCAGCAGTCAGGGGGCTCTGGGTCAGCCCCAGCATTTT. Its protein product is CASSQGALGQPQHF.

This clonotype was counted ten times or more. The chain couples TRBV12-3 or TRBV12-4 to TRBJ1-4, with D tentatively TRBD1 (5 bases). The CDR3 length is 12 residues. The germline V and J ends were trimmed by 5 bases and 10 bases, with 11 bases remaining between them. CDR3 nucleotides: TGTGCCAGCAGTCTCCGGGACGGAAAACTGTTTTTT. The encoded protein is CASSLRDGKLFF.

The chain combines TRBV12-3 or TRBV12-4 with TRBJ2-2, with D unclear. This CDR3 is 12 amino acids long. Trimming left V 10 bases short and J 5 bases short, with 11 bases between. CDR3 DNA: TGTGCCACTTGGCGCCAGACCGGGGAGCTGTTTTTT. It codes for CATWRQTGELFF.

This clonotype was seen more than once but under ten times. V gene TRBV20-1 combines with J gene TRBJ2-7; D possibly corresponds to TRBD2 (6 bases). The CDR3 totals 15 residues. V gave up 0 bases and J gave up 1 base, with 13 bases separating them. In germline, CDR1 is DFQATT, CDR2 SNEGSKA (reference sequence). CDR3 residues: CSAREALAGSYEQYF. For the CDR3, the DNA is TGCAGTGCTAGAGAGGCCCTGGCGGGATCCTACGAGCAGTACTTC.

Here the CDR3 reads CASSQNPLDEAGNTIYF. CDR3 nucleotides: TGCGCCAGCAGCCAAAACCCCCTAGATGAAGCTGGAAACACCATATATTTT. The chain recombines TRBV4-3 with TRBJ1-3; D unresolved. The CDR3 contains 17 residues. Trimming removed 2 bases from V and 2 bases from J, with 16 bases in between. Germline V gene sequence: CDR1 LGHNA, CDR2 YSLEER.

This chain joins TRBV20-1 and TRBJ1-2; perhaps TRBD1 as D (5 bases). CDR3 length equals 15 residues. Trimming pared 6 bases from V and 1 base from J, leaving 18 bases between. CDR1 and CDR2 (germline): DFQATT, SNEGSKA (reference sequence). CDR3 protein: CSAPSADGGNYGYTF. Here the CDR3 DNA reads TGCAGTGCCCCAAGTGCGGACGGGGGTAACTATGGCTACACCTTC.

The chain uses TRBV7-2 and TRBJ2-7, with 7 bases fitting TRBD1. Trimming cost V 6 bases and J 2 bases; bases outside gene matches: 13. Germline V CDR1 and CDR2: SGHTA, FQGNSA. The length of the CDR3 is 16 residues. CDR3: CASRITTQGSPYEQYF. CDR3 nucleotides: TGTGCCAGCAGGATCACCACACAGGGGTCGCCCTACGAGCAGTACTTC.

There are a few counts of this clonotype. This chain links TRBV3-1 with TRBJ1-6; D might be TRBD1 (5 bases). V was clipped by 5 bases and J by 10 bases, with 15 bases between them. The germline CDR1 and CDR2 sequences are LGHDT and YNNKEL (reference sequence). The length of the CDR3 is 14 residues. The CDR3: CASSYWGRESPLHF. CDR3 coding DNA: TGTGCCAGCAGCTACTGGGGGAGAGAATCACCCCTCCACTTT.

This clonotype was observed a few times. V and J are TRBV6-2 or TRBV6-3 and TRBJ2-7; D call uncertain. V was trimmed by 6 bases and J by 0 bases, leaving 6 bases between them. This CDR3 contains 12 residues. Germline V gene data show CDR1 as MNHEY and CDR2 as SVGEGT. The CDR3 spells CASRRSSYEQYF. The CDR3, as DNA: TGTGCCAGCAGGAGAAGCTCCTACGAGCAGTACTTC.

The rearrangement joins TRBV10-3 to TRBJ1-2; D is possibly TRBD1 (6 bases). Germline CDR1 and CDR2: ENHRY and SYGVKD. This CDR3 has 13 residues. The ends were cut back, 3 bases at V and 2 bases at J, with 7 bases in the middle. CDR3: CAISEDRNYGYTF. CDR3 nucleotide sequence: TGTGCCATCAGTGAAGACAGGAACTATGGCTACACCTTC.

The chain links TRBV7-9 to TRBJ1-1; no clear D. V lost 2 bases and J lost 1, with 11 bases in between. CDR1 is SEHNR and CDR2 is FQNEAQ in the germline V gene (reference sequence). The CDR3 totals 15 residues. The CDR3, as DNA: TGTGCCAGCAGCTTAAACTCAGCACCGAACACTGAAGCTTTCTTT. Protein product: CASSLNSAPNTEAFF. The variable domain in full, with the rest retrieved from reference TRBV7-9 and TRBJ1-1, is DTGVSQNPRHKITKRGQNVTFRCDPISEHNRLYWYRQTLGQGPEFLTYFQNEAQLEKSRLLSDRFSAERPKGSFSTLEIQRTEQGDSAMYLCASSLNSAPNTEAFFGQGTRLTVV.

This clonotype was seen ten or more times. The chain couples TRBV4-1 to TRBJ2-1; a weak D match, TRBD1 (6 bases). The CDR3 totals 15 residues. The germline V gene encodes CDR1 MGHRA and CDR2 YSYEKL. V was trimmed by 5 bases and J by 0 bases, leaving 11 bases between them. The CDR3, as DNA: TGCGCCAGCAGCGCACAGGGAAGCTCCTACAATGAGCAGTTCTTC. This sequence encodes CASSAQGSSYNEQFF.

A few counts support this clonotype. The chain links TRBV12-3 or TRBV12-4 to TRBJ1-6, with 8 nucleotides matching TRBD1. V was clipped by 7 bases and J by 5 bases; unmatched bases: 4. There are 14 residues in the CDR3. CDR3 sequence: CASTQQGDNSPLHF. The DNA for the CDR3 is TGTGCCAGCACCCAACAGGGGGATAATTCACCCCTCCACTTT.

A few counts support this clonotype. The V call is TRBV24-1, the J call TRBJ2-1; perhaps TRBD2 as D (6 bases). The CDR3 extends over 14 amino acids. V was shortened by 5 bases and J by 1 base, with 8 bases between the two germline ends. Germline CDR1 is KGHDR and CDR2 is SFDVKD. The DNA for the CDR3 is TGTGCCACCAGTGGGGGGGATTCCTACAATGAGCAGTTCTTC. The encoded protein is CATSGGDSYNEQFF.